This TCR beta chain was sequenced during a study of T cells after yellow fever vaccination (dated by TCRdb to between 2019 and 2020). Notes on the research overall: The SMART-Seq v4 Ultra Low Input RNA kit was used to prepare libraries from fractions with low cell numbers. To track T-cell clones before and after primary and booster YFV17D yellow fever vaccination, bulk TCR alpha and beta repertoires were sequenced longitudinally. Two healthy male donors, one aged 18 to 29 and one aged 30 to 40 years, were included in the cohort. Blood samples were taken at several timepoints before and after primary and secondary immunization, and bulk PBMC replicates and cell subsets were isolated. General conclusions and limits of the study: A small fraction of clonotypes showed up in both the CD4 and CD8 compartments, probably as a result of convergent recombination. The secondary T-cell response was weaker than the primary response but faster, peaking on day 5 instead of day 15. Only a couple of donors were included in the study, so the extent to which the findings can be generalized is limited. FACS-sorted repertoires could contain abundant contaminating clonotypes from the bulk population, so computational filtering was required. After the booster, most of the clones that had expanded following primary vaccination were detected again (almost 98% of CD4 and 80% to 90% of CD8), which suggests that memory was broadly maintained.

In light of the paper, this sample's treatment or condition label describes: live attenuated yellow fever vaccine strain. At each blood-draw timepoint, two biological replicates of bulk PBMCs were collected. A standard Ficoll-Paque protocol was used to isolate PBMCs from peripheral blood. RNA was extracted with TriZol from bulk PBMCs, CD4 and CD8 fractions, and dextramer-positive and dextramer-negative fractions. TCR cDNA was synthesized by 5'RACE template switching, through which a universal primer site and unique molecular identifiers were introduced. Priming for cDNA synthesis came from both the TCR alpha and TCR beta constant segments. Library amplification used two PCR steps, and the second PCR step added sample barcodes and sequencing adapters. Sequencing of libraries was performed on Illumina HiSeq 2500 (2x100 bp) or NovaSeq (2x150 bp). Regarding the original processing steps: Demultiplexing of reads and collapsing into UMI consensus sequences were performed with MIGEC, and V(D)J alignment was carried out with MiXCR. Vaccine-responding clonotypes were defined with edgeR using replicate PBMC samples, requiring FDR below 0.01 and a log2 fold change above 5 up to day 15. Bulk clonotypes were assigned CD4 or CD8 identity according to which sequenced CD4 or CD8 repertoire held them at higher abundance. The public reads were quality trimmed at Q25 with fastp and then assembled into clones with MiXCR by TCRdb, keeping productive beta chains. One record per CDR3 amino acid sequence lists the most common genes and DNA. The authors' filters were not applied to this entry. This sample comprises 510,000 or so distinct CDR3 sequences, 15% to 20% of them detected only once. Roughly an eighth of the sample comes from the top ten.

V is shortened by 1 base, J by 2 bases, and the region joining them spans 14 bases. The germline V gene encodes CDR1 SQVTM and CDR2 ANQGSEA. Spanning cysteine to phenylalanine, the CDR3 consists of 15 amino acids. CDR3 DNA is the only sequence kept; it has 45 bases, read in frame from the first base. This clonotype was recorded a few times. Its antigen is currently not known. Base qualities were left out, and no much larger clone turns up one base away. The sequence derives from a man younger than 45 who received the YFV17D yellow fever vaccine. Here the sequenced sample was PBMCs, taken 15 days after the yellow fever booster vaccination. The rearranged chain carries TRBV29-1 and TRBJ2-5, and the D gene may be TRBD2, 6 bases matching. The DNA sequence reads TGCAGCGTTGAAGCCCCAGGGACTTTGCAAGAGACCCAGTACTTC. Translated, it gives CSVEAPGTLQETQYF.